The present T cell receptor (beta chain) was sequenced within a study of blood T cells in healthy people across ages. Collection of roughly 9.6 milliliters of peripheral blood was performed for each donor. A note on this clonotype: The antigen is unknown.

The use of a sample-barcoded 5' primer and a J-beta primer mix characterized a second PCR of 7 to 11 cycles. TCRdb re-analysed the 5' RACE reads in MiXCR, keeping a single row per CDR3 protein. The profile shows fewer than 1.5 million distinct CDR3 sequences, 42% of them singletons. Germline V lookup: CDR1 MDHEN, CDR2 SYDVKM. Trimming removed 4 bases from V and 11 bases from J, with 17 bases in between. This CDR3 spans 13 amino acids. Study-wide results and caveats: Estimates drawn from one million T cells were deemed to understate diversity.

The chain carries TRBV28 and TRBJ2-5; D ambiguous. The sample was blood. The receptor was derived from a woman aged 18-35 years in good health. CDR3 in amino acids: CASSSPNYNEQYF. As DNA, the CDR3 is TGTGCCAGCAGTTCCCCCAACTACAATGAGCAGTACTTC.